This is a list of T cell receptor beta chains from one sample in a study of radiotherapy plus CTLA-4 blockade in lung cancer. This table comes from immunoSEQ multiplex PCR, and its TCRdb copy is limited to in-frame clones, with some not included. The sample carries tens of thousands of clones, 70% to 80% recorded once. This material consisted of peripheral blood, taken from a patient treated with radiotherapy plus ipilimumab. Every receptor here comes from a human donor with non-small cell lung cancer who had a complete response to radiotherapy plus ipilimumab. Each CDR3 is given with its conserved first and last residue. The order of the fields is clone size, J gene, D gene, V gene, CDR3 DNA, CDR3 protein. A D gene is named only where the DNA matches it firmly. Only some rows state a clone size, as once, few, many or a class for expanded clones.

abundance: NA; j_gene: TRBJ2-5; d_gene: TRBD1; v_gene: TRBV4-1; CDR3nt: TGCGCCAGCAGCCAACCTCGACAGGGGGCGAAGGAGACCCAGTACTTC; CDR3aa: CASSQPRQGAKETQYF
abundance: NA; j_gene: TRBJ2-1; d_gene: TRBD2; v_gene: TRBV15; CDR3nt: TGTGCCACCAGCAGAGGAGCGGGAGGCTACAATGAGCAGTTCTTC; CDR3aa: CATSRGAGGYNEQFF
abundance: NA; j_gene: TRBJ1-2; d_gene: NA; v_gene: TRBV11-2; CDR3nt: TGTGCCAGCAGCCCAGACGCGGGACGAGGGGGCTACACCTTC; CDR3aa: CASSPDAGRGGYTF
abundance: NA; j_gene: TRBJ2-5; d_gene: TRBD2; v_gene: TRBV7-9; CDR3nt: TGTGCCAGCAGCCCCGGGAGGGAGGAAGAGACCCAGTACTTC; CDR3aa: CASSPGREEETQYF
abundance: NA; j_gene: TRBJ1-1; d_gene: NA; v_gene: TRBV5-1; CDR3nt: TGCGCCAGCAGAATGGGGGGAGGGACGAGAGAAGCTTTCTTT; CDR3aa: CASRMGGGTREAFF
abundance: NA; j_gene: TRBJ1-1; d_gene: NA; v_gene: TRBV28; CDR3nt: TGTGCCAGCAGTTTACTGGGCTCTGAAGCTTTCTTT; CDR3aa: CASSLLGSEAFF
abundance: NA; j_gene: TRBJ2-7; d_gene: TRBD1; v_gene: TRBV18; CDR3nt: TGTGCCAGCTCAGCCTCCGGGACAGGGCCTGGGGAGCAGTACTTC; CDR3aa: CASSASGTGPGEQYF
abundance: NA; j_gene: TRBJ2-5; d_gene: NA; v_gene: TRBV11-2; CDR3nt: TGTGCCAGCAGCTTAGACACCGGGGGTGGAGAGACCCAGTACTTC; CDR3aa: CASSLDTGGGETQYF
abundance: NA; j_gene: TRBJ2-3; d_gene: TRBD2; v_gene: TRBV4-3; CDR3nt: TGCGCCAGCAGGGTGGGACTACTAAGCACAGATACGCAGTATTTT; CDR3aa: CASRVGLLSTDTQYF
abundance: NA; j_gene: TRBJ2-5; d_gene: TRBD2; v_gene: TRBV5-4; CDR3nt: TGTGCCAGCAGCCAACTAAGCGGGGGAGGGGAGACCCAGTACTTC; CDR3aa: CASSQLSGGGETQYF
abundance: NA; j_gene: TRBJ2-2; d_gene: NA; v_gene: TRBV27; CDR3nt: TGTGCCAGCAGCCTACGCACCGGGGAGCTGTTTTTT; CDR3aa: CASSLRTGELFF
abundance: NA; j_gene: TRBJ2-1; d_gene: NA; v_gene: TRBV2; CDR3nt: TGTGCCAGCAACCCTGAGATCGAGGGCAATGAGCAGTTCTTC; CDR3aa: CASNPEIEGNEQFF
abundance: NA; j_gene: TRBJ1-1; d_gene: TRBD1; v_gene: TRBV12-5; CDR3nt: TGTGCTAGCAGGGGGCTGATTGAAGCTTTCTTT; CDR3aa: CASRGLIEAFF
abundance: NA; j_gene: TRBJ1-4; d_gene: NA; v_gene: TRBV7-2; CDR3nt: TGTGCCAGCAGCCCACAGGTTACTAATGAAAAACTGTTTTTT; CDR3aa: CASSPQVTNEKLFF
abundance: NA; j_gene: TRBJ1-5; d_gene: NA; v_gene: TRBV28; CDR3nt: TGTGCCAGCACCCACCGAACGGGGTCGATTCAGCCCCAGCATTTT; CDR3aa: CASTHRTGSIQPQHF
abundance: NA; j_gene: TRBJ1-1; d_gene: TRBD1; v_gene: TRBV6-5; CDR3nt: TGTGCCAGCAGTCCGGACAGGGGAATCGGTTTCTTT; CDR3aa: CASSPDRGIGFF
abundance: NA; j_gene: TRBJ2-3; d_gene: TRBD2; v_gene: TRBV5-1; CDR3nt: TGCGCCAGCAGCTATAGCGGGAGGGCCGAGGATACGCAGTATTTT; CDR3aa: CASSYSGRAEDTQYF
abundance: NA; j_gene: TRBJ1-5; d_gene: NA; v_gene: TRBV2; CDR3nt: TGTGCCAGCAGGATACAGGGAAATCAGCCCCAGCATTTT; CDR3aa: CASRIQGNQPQHF
abundance: NA; j_gene: TRBJ1-1; d_gene: NA; v_gene: TRBV18; CDR3nt: TGTGCCAGCTCGGTTGGACAGCTTGAAGCTTTCTTT; CDR3aa: CASSVGQLEAFF
abundance: few; j_gene: TRBJ1-5; d_gene: NA; v_gene: TRBV6-1; CDR3nt: TGTGCCAGCAATTTACAGCTGAATCAGCCCCAGCATTTT; CDR3aa: CASNLQLNQPQHF
abundance: NA; j_gene: TRBJ2-5; d_gene: NA; v_gene: TRBV19; CDR3nt: TGTGCCAGTAGTCCGCACCTAGACACTAGTTATGAGACCCAGTACTTC; CDR3aa: CASSPHLDTSYETQYF
abundance: NA; j_gene: TRBJ2-2; d_gene: TRBD1; v_gene: TRBV29-1; CDR3nt: TGCAGCGCAGGGACAGGGGGATTTCGGGGGGGGGAGCTGTTTTTT; CDR3aa: CSAGTGGFRGGELFF
abundance: NA; j_gene: TRBJ2-7; d_gene: TRBD1; v_gene: TRBV5-1; CDR3nt: TGCGCCAGCCGTGGGACAGTTAGAGGGTACGAGCAGTACTTC; CDR3aa: CASRGTVRGYEQYF
abundance: once; j_gene: TRBJ1-2; d_gene: NA; v_gene: TRBV5-1; CDR3nt: TGCGCCAGCAGCTTGGTCACCCTTTCCAGGACGGGGAGTTATGGCTACACCTTC; CDR3aa: CASSLVTLSRTGSYGYTF
abundance: NA; j_gene: TRBJ1-2; d_gene: TRBD1; v_gene: TRBV10-2; CDR3nt: TGCGCCAGCAGTCCCCCGGGACAGGGAGGGGGCTACACCTTC; CDR3aa: CASSPPGQGGGYTF
abundance: NA; j_gene: TRBJ2-5; d_gene: NA; v_gene: TRBV30; CDR3nt: TGTGCCTGGAGCCCCCGAGAGACCCAGTACTTC; CDR3aa: CAWSPRETQYF
abundance: once; j_gene: TRBJ2-1; d_gene: NA; v_gene: TRBV6-4; CDR3nt: TGTGCCAGCAGTGACTCGGGCAAAGGGCAGTTCTTC; CDR3aa: CASSDSGKGQFF
abundance: NA; j_gene: TRBJ2-7; d_gene: TRBD1; v_gene: TRBV27; CDR3nt: TGTGCCAGCAGTTCTATTATAGGTACGGAACAGGGGGCCTACGAGCAGTACTTC; CDR3aa: CASSSIIGTEQGAYEQYF
abundance: NA; j_gene: TRBJ2-3; d_gene: NA; v_gene: TRBV4-1; CDR3nt: TGCGCCAGCAGCCAAGAACGGGGACTCCGGACAGATACGCAGTATTTT; CDR3aa: CASSQERGLRTDTQYF
abundance: NA; j_gene: TRBJ1-2; d_gene: TRBD1; v_gene: TRBV15; CDR3nt: TGTGCCACCAGCAGAGCCGGGACAGCTAGACATGGCTACACCTTC; CDR3aa: CATSRAGTARHGYTF
abundance: NA; j_gene: TRBJ1-1; d_gene: NA; v_gene: TRBV11-3; CDR3nt: TGTGCCAGCAGCCTCTCGCGGGGTGCGAACACTGAAGCTTTCTTT; CDR3aa: CASSLSRGANTEAFF
abundance: NA; j_gene: TRBJ1-1; d_gene: TRBD1; v_gene: TRBV19; CDR3nt: TGTGCCAGTAGCTTCGACAGGGTCGACACTGAAGCTTTCTTT; CDR3aa: CASSFDRVDTEAFF
abundance: NA; j_gene: TRBJ1-4; d_gene: NA; v_gene: TRBV5-1; CDR3nt: TGCGCCAGCAGCTTGTCAGGGAATGAAAAACTGTTTTTT; CDR3aa: CASSLSGNEKLFF
abundance: NA; j_gene: TRBJ1-6; d_gene: NA; v_gene: TRBV7-8; CDR3nt: TGTGCCAGCAGCTTAATGGGCAGCTTCTCCTATAATTCACCCCTCCACTTT; CDR3aa: CASSLMGSFSYNSPLHF
abundance: NA; j_gene: TRBJ1-1; d_gene: TRBD1; v_gene: TRBV28; CDR3nt: TGTGCCAGCAGCCGAGGGGACAGAAACACTGAAGCTTTCTTT; CDR3aa: CASSRGDRNTEAFF
abundance: NA; j_gene: TRBJ2-1; d_gene: TRBD2; v_gene: TRBV18; CDR3nt: TGTGCCAGCTCACCGCAAGTACGGGGGGGAACTAATGAGCAGTTCTTC; CDR3aa: CASSPQVRGGTNEQFF
abundance: few; j_gene: TRBJ2-3; d_gene: NA; v_gene: TRBV29-1; CDR3nt: TGCAGCGTGGATGGGGGGGCCAACACAGATACGCAGTATTTT; CDR3aa: CSVDGGANTDTQYF
abundance: once; j_gene: TRBJ1-2; d_gene: TRBD1; v_gene: TRBV7-8; CDR3nt: TGTGCCAGCAGCTTAGAGGGACAGAACTATGGCTACACCTTC; CDR3aa: CASSLEGQNYGYTF
abundance: NA; j_gene: TRBJ1-2; d_gene: TRBD1; v_gene: TRBV5-1; CDR3nt: TGCGCCAGCAGCTTGCTTTACACAGGGGTGACTAACTATGGCTACACCTTC; CDR3aa: CASSLLYTGVTNYGYTF
abundance: NA; j_gene: TRBJ1-2; d_gene: NA; v_gene: TRBV4-3; CDR3nt: TGCGCCAGCAGCCAAGGGCGGGATAGGTATCATGGCTACACCTTC; CDR3aa: CASSQGRDRYHGYTF
abundance: NA; j_gene: TRBJ1-2; d_gene: TRBD1; v_gene: TRBV5-1; CDR3nt: TGCGCCAGCAGCTATTCGGGACAGGGGGCATATGGCTACACCTTC; CDR3aa: CASSYSGQGAYGYTF
abundance: NA; j_gene: TRBJ1-2; d_gene: TRBD1; v_gene: TRBV30; CDR3nt: TGTGCCTGGAGTGTAGGACAGGGAATAGGGGGCTATGGCTACACCTTC; CDR3aa: CAWSVGQGIGGYGYTF
abundance: NA; j_gene: TRBJ1-1; d_gene: NA; v_gene: TRBV30; CDR3nt: TGTGCCTGGAGTGTACGATCTATGCAGGCATTGGTCTTT; CDR3aa: CAWSVRSMQALVF
abundance: NA; j_gene: TRBJ1-3; d_gene: TRBD1; v_gene: TRBV28; CDR3nt: TGTGCCAGCAGTTCGACAGGGGCTGGAAACACCATATATTTT; CDR3aa: CASSSTGAGNTIYF
abundance: NA; j_gene: TRBJ1-1; d_gene: TRBD1; v_gene: TRBV25-1; CDR3nt: TGTGCCAGCAGTAGTCCCGGGACAGGGGGCTTGGAAGCTTTCTTT; CDR3aa: CASSSPGTGGLEAFF
abundance: NA; j_gene: TRBJ2-1; d_gene: TRBD1; v_gene: TRBV9; CDR3nt: TGTGCCAGCAGCGCGGGACAGGGGGCATCCTACAATGAGCAGTTCTTC; CDR3aa: CASSAGQGASYNEQFF
abundance: NA; j_gene: TRBJ1-2; d_gene: NA; v_gene: TRBV11-2; CDR3nt: TGTGCCAGCAGCCCCATAGGGGGGGGCAGCTATGGCTACACCTTC; CDR3aa: CASSPIGGGSYGYTF
abundance: once; j_gene: TRBJ2-5; d_gene: NA; v_gene: TRBV5-4; CDR3nt: TGTGCCACCCGGTACCAAGAGACCCAGTACTTC; CDR3aa: CATRYQETQYF
abundance: NA; j_gene: TRBJ1-5; d_gene: TRBD1; v_gene: TRBV2; CDR3nt: TGTGCCAGCAGTCTACCGGGACAGGGAAATCAGCCCCAGCATTTT; CDR3aa: CASSLPGQGNQPQHF
abundance: NA; j_gene: TRBJ1-5; d_gene: NA; v_gene: TRBV6-1; CDR3nt: TGTGCCAGCAGTAGTACCTCTATCAATCAGCCCCAGCATTTT; CDR3aa: CASSSTSINQPQHF
abundance: NA; j_gene: TRBJ2-7; d_gene: NA; v_gene: TRBV4-1; CDR3nt: TGCGCCAGCAGCCAAGAGGGGCGGAGGGGAGCCTACGAGCAGTACTTC; CDR3aa: CASSQEGRRGAYEQYF
abundance: NA; j_gene: TRBJ2-5; d_gene: NA; v_gene: TRBV7-2; CDR3nt: TGTGCCAGCAGCTCTCCGGGACAACGTGAGACCCAGTACTTC; CDR3aa: CASSSPGQRETQYF
abundance: NA; j_gene: TRBJ1-4; d_gene: NA; v_gene: TRBV18; CDR3nt: TGTGCCAGCTCACCGCCCGTAAGGAGGATAAATGAAAAACTGTTTTTT; CDR3aa: CASSPPVRRINEKLFF
abundance: NA; j_gene: TRBJ2-1; d_gene: TRBD2; v_gene: TRBV5-1; CDR3nt: TGCGCCAGCAGCTACCCCCAAACTAGCGGGAGAAATGAGCAGTTCTTC; CDR3aa: CASSYPQTSGRNEQFF
abundance: NA; j_gene: TRBJ2-7; d_gene: NA; v_gene: TRBV9; CDR3nt: TGTGCCAGCAGCGGATCTAACTACGAGCAGTACTTC; CDR3aa: CASSGSNYEQYF
abundance: NA; j_gene: TRBJ1-4; d_gene: TRBD1; v_gene: TRBV4-3; CDR3nt: TGCGCCAGCAGCCAGGGCCCACACAAGGGACAGACAAATGAAAAACTGTTTTTT; CDR3aa: CASSQGPHKGQTNEKLFF
abundance: NA; j_gene: TRBJ2-1; d_gene: TRBD2; v_gene: TRBV18; CDR3nt: TGTGCCAGCTCACCGGCGGGAGGGCGGAATGAGCAGTTCTTC; CDR3aa: CASSPAGGRNEQFF
abundance: NA; j_gene: TRBJ2-1; d_gene: TRBD1; v_gene: TRBV4-1; CDR3nt: TGCGCCAGCAGCCCGAGGACAGGGTCCTACAATGAGCAGTTCTTC; CDR3aa: CASSPRTGSYNEQFF
abundance: NA; j_gene: TRBJ2-1; d_gene: NA; v_gene: TRBV4-3; CDR3nt: TGCGCCAGCAGCCAAGCCTCTCGGGGAGTTGGTGAGCAGTTCTTC; CDR3aa: CASSQASRGVGEQFF